The 8 T cell receptor beta chains listed next were all sequenced from one sample in a study of cytomegalovirus exposure and HLA in healthy donors. Researchers ran the PCR with 60 Vbeta and 13 Jbeta primers. Repertoires were generated with immunoSEQ multiplex PCR, while TCRdb's copy carries only in-frame clones and drops some. The top ten clones hold around an eighth of a sample with 75,000 to 100,000 clones, approximately 75% of them seen once. Sequencing was carried out using PBMCs. These receptors were taken from a woman aged 65 to 85 in good health and CMV-seropositive.

This clone was seen a single time. This rearrangement joins TRBV28 to TRBJ2-7; 8 bases map to TRBD1. V shed 5 bases and J 3 bases; nucleotides not matched to a gene: 9. The CDR3 length is 15 residues. Germline assignment: CDR1 MDHEN and CDR2 SYDVKM. CDR3 region: CASSTFTGTGYEQYF. The CDR3 bases are TGTGCCAGCAGTACATTTACCGGGACAGGCTACGAGCAGTACTTC.

This rearrangement joins TRBV2 to TRBJ1-1, with a weak D call TRBD1 (5 bases). The germline V and J ends were trimmed by 2 bases and 0 bases, with 10 bases remaining between them. This CDR3 is 15 amino acids long. Germline lookup yields CDR1 SNHLY and CDR2 FYNNEI. In DNA form, the CDR3 reads TGTGCCAGCAGTGAATACGACAGTTTGAACACTGAAGCTTTCTTT. This translates into CASSEYDSLNTEAFF.

V and J are TRBV6-5 and TRBJ1-2; D gene unclear. The CDR3 has 12 residues. V lost 11 bases, J lost 7 bases, and 17 bases lay in between. Per the germline V gene, CDR1 is MNHEY and CDR2 is SVGAGI. CDR3 bases: TGTGCCTCGCTTGGTCCCCGAGGTGGCTACACCTTC. The encoded protein is CASLGPRGGYTF.

This clone was found once. This sequence joins TRBV4-3 and TRBJ2-7; 9 bases map to TRBD2. The germline gives CDR1 LGHNA, CDR2 YSLEER. This CDR3 has 16 amino acids. Trimming took 3 bases from V and 5 from J; bases not matched to a gene: 11. As DNA, the CDR3 is TGCGCCAGCAGCCAGCAGGGAGCTAGCGGGGACCACGAGCAGTACTTC. Translation: CASSQQGASGDHEQYF.

The V gene is TRBV11-3, the J gene TRBJ2-7, with D perhaps TRBD1 (5 bases). Trimming took 1 base from V and 5 from J, leaving 12 bases between them. Germline V CDR1 and CDR2: SGHNT, YENEEA. CDR3 length: 14 amino acids. For the CDR3, the DNA is TGTGCCAGCAGCTTAGGGCAGGGCTTCCACGAGCAGTACTTC. Translating it yields CASSLGQGFHEQYF.

This clone is a singleton in its sample. The chain has TRBV6-5 and TRBJ1-2, with TRBD1 matching 7 bases. The CDR3 contains 16 residues. V shed 0 bases and J 4 bases; nucleotides not matched to a gene: 8. Germline V CDR1 and CDR2: MNHEY, SVGAGI. CDR3 nucleotides: TGTGCCAGCAGTTACTCTCCCCGGGACAGTATCTATGGCTACACCTTC. It translates to CASSYSPRDSIYGYTF.

The J gene is TRBJ2-3, the V gene TRBV25-1, with TRBD2 matching 7 bases. Germline V lookup: CDR1 MGHDK, CDR2 SYGVNS. With 8 bases clipped from V and 0 bases from J, the junction kept 2 bases outside the gene matches. CDR3 size: 13 residues. Here the CDR3 DNA reads TGTGCCAGCCGGACTAGAAGCACAGATACGCAGTATTTT. Encoded protein: CASRTRSTDTQYF. The full variable domain, with the rest looked up from reference TRBV25-1 and TRBJ2-3, is EADIYQTPRYLVIGTGKKITLECSQTMGHDKMYWYQQDPGMELHLIHYSYGVNSTEKGDLSSESTVSRIRTEHFPLTLESARPSHTSQYLCASRTRSTDTQYFGPGTRLTVL.

The V and J genes are TRBV27 and TRBJ2-7; D perhaps matches TRBD1 (5 bases). Germline V gene lookup returns CDR1 MNHEY and CDR2 SMNVEV (reference sequence). The V end lost 4 bases, the J end lost 2 bases, and 9 bases lay between the germline ends. The CDR3 is 13 amino acids. The CDR3 bases are TGTGCCAGCAGTTCGACAGTGACCTACGAGCAGTACTTC. Protein product: CASSSTVTYEQYF.